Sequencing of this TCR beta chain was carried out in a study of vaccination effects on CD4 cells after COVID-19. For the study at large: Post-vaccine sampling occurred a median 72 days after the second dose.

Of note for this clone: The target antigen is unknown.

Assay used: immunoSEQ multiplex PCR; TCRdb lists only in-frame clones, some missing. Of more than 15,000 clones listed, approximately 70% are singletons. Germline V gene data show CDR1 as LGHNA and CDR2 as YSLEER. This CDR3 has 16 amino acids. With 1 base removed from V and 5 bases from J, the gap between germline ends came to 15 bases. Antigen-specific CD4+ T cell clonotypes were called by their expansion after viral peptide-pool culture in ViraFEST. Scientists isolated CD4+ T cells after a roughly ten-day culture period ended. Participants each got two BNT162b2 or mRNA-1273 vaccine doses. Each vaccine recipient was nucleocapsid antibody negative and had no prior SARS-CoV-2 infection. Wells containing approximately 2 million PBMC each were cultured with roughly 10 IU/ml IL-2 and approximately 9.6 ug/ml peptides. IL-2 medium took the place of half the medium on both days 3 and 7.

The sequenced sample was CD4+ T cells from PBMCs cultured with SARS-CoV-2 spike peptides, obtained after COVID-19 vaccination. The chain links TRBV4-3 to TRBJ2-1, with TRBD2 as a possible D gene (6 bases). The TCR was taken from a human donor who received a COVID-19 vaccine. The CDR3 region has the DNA TGCGCCAGCAGCCAAGCTCCGGGCGGGGTAAACAATGAGCAGTTCTTC. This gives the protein CASSQAPGGVNNEQFF.